This TCR beta chain derives from a study of T cell changes during pregnancy in multiple sclerosis. Assay used: immunoSEQ multiplex PCR; TCRdb lists only in-frame clones, some missing. The sample lists some 99,000 clones; around 90% were seen once. Germline-derived CDR1 and CDR2 are ENHRY and SYGVKD. The trim removed 4 bases at V and 2 bases at J, leaving 15 bases unmatched. The CDR3 has 19 amino acids. This sequence was found in a female donor in good health, enrolled as a control in a pregnancy study. This sequence joins TRBV10-3 and TRBJ2-1; 9 nucleotides agree with TRBD2. Material: peripheral blood, obtained after pregnancy. CDR3 in DNA: TGTGCCATCAGTGTCGACCGGGTCGGGCGGGAGGGTACCTACAATGAGCAGTTCTTC. Protein product: CAISVDRVGREGTYNEQFF.